This T cell receptor (beta chain) was obtained from a study of blood T cell repertoires in COVID-19. At the level of the study: Collection of acute and convalescent COVID-19 samples took place in the United States, Italy and Spain. From T cells, B-cell-depleted T cells, or PBMCs came the material, which was cDNA or gDNA.

Germline CDR1 is LGHNT and CDR2 is FRNRAP. The CDR3 is made up of 13 amino acids. V was shortened by 7 bases and J by 5 bases, with 14 bases between the two germline ends. As handled by the study authors: The assay estimated nucleated cells by amplifying reference gene primers. This table comes from immunoSEQ multiplex PCR, and its TCRdb copy is limited to in-frame clones, with some not included. V and J calls and clone size are those listed in that table; D and trimming were worked out from the DNA. The sample consists of roughly 140,000 clones, around 91% of them appearing once. This TCR came from a woman in her fifties or sixties with active COVID-19. The chain carries TRBV12-5 and TRBJ2-5; the D gene is possibly TRBD2 (6 bases). Sequences were obtained from peripheral blood. This chain's CDR3 is CASAKTSWETQYF. The CDR3 DNA is TGTGCTAGTGCCAAGACTAGTTGGGAGACCCAGTACTTC.